This passage covers 24 T cell receptor beta chains from one sample sequenced in a study of spatial heterogeneity in lung cancer. TCRdb called the 5' RACE reads again in MiXCR, with one record for every CDR3 protein. The repertoire has approximately 39,000 distinct CDR3 sequences, 5.8% of them found once; the top ten carry roughly 10%. The time point denotes: sample taken at primary tumor resection. Whole RNA obtained from tumor, nontumor lung or frozen PBMC underwent sequencing without sorting. Here the sequenced sample was PBMCs, taken at surgery. Source of these receptors: a male donor with early-stage non-small cell lung cancer.

There are many counts of this clonotype. This sequence joins TRBV7-8 and TRBJ2-2; 12 positions match TRBD1. This CDR3 comprises 16 residues. Germline V gene lookup returns CDR1 SGHVS and CDR2 FQNEAQ. The trim removed 7 bases at V and 2 bases at J, leaving 5 bases unmatched. CDR3 protein: CASKLGTGGNTGELFF. The CDR3 DNA follows: TGTGCCAGCAAGTTGGGGACAGGGGGCAACACCGGGGAGCTGTTTTTT. Using reference TRBV7-8 and TRBJ2-2 for the parts outside the CDR3, the full variable domain is GAGVSQSPRYKVAKRGQDVALRCDPISGHVSLFWYQQALGQGPEFLTYFQNEAQLDKSGLPSDRFFAERPEGSVSTLKIQRTQQEDSAVYLCASKLGTGGNTGELFFGEGSRLTVL.

The chain recombines TRBV16 with TRBJ1-5; D may be TRBD1 (6 bases). In germline, CDR1 is KGHSY, CDR2 FQNENV. The CDR3 has 16 amino acids. Deletions cut 1 base from V and 4 bases from J, with 14 bases between. CDR3 bases: TGTGCCAGCAGCCAATTTGCCAGGGGAAGGAATCAGCCCCAGCATTTT. It translates to CASSQFARGRNQPQHF.

The genes are TRBV11-2 and TRBJ2-7; weak D call: TRBD2 (5 bases). This CDR3 contains 16 residues. With 1 base removed from V and 1 base from J, the gap between germline ends came to 14 bases. From germline, CDR1 is SGHAT and CDR2 FQNNGV. The CDR3 DNA sequence: TGTGCCAGCAGCTTAGGACGGGCCAAGCGGTCCTACGAGCAGTACTTC. Its translation: CASSLGRAKRSYEQYF.

This clonotype was observed many times. V is TRBV6-2 or TRBV6-3 and J is TRBJ1-5; TRBD1 might be the D (6 bases). The CDR3 spans 15 residues. From germline, CDR1 is MNHEY and CDR2 SVGEGT. V lost 3 bases and J lost 6, with 15 bases in between. In DNA, the CDR3 is TGTGCCAGCAGTTATGGGGGGGCTGGGGCTCAGCCCCAGCATTTT. Protein: CASSYGGAGAQPQHF.

A word on this clonotype: Since a much larger clone is just one base distant, this may be a read error. The chain employs TRBV29-1 and TRBJ2-7; a weak D match, TRBD2 (6 bases). Germline values: CDR1 SQVTM, CDR2 ANQGSEA. Trimming removed 4 bases from V and 2 bases from J, with 12 bases in between. CDR3 length equals 13 residues. CDR3 sequence: CSVGPAGPYEQYF. The CDR3 bases are TGCAGCGTTGGCCCTGCGGGGCCCTACGAGCAGTACTTC.

The chain has TRBV20-1 and TRBJ2-7, with 7 bases matching TRBD1. The length of the CDR3 is 13 residues. J gave up 0 bases and V 7 bases, and 6 bases lay outside the gene matches. Looked up from germline, CDR1 is DFQATT and CDR2 is SNEGSKA (reference sequence). DNA for the CDR3: TGCAGTGTTGGGACAGATTCCTCCTACGAGCAGTACTTC. Its protein product is CSVGTDSSYEQYF.

This rearrangement joins TRBV7-2 to TRBJ2-7, with 9 bases lining up with TRBD2. Germline lookup yields CDR1 SGHTA and CDR2 FQGNSA. The CDR3 totals 16 residues. V gave up 1 base and J gave up 0 bases; unmatched junction bases: 4. CDR3 nucleotides: TGTGCCAGCAGCTTAGTTGCGGGGGGGGTCTCCTACGAGCAGTACTTC. Its translation is CASSLVAGGVSYEQYF.

Here the CDR3 DNA reads TGTGCCAGCAGTCCACAGGGGAAACGTCCCGGGGAGCTGTTTTTT. This codes for CASSPQGKRPGELFF. The chain links TRBV12-3 or TRBV12-4 to TRBJ2-2, with 7 bases matching TRBD1. The CDR3 has 15 amino acids. J was trimmed by 6 bases and V by 5 bases; bases with no gene match: 9.

This clonotype has at least ten counts. V and J are TRBV7-9 and TRBJ2-5; no clear D gene. V was pared by 5 bases and J by 5 bases, with 18 bases between. Germline CDR1 reads SEHNR; CDR2 reads FQNEAQ (reference sequence). CDR3 size: 15 residues. For the CDR3, the DNA is TGTGCCAGCAGCCCTAAGGCCCGCCTGACGGAGACCCAGTACTTC. Encoded protein: CASSPKARLTETQYF.

This chain links TRBV30 with TRBJ2-7; D is perhaps TRBD1 (6 bases). From germline, CDR1 is GTSNPN and CDR2 SVGIG (reference sequence). The ends were cut back, 3 bases at V and 2 bases at J, with 14 bases in the middle. The CDR3 runs 14 residues. CDR3 sequence (DNA): TGTGCCTGGAGCCCCCCCCGGACAGCCTACGAGCAGTACTTC. Residues: CAWSPPRTAYEQYF.

This clonotype was seen ten or more times. The chain employs TRBV7-2 and TRBJ2-2, with a tentative D call TRBD1 (6 bases). From germline, CDR1 is SGHTA and CDR2 FQGNSA. Between the trimmed V and J ends, which lost 3 bases and 1 base, there was a span of 6 bases. There are 14 residues in the CDR3. The DNA for the CDR3 is TGTGCCAGCAGCTTGACAGGGAACACCGGGGAGCTGTTTTTT. This translates into CASSLTGNTGELFF.

By sample fraction, this clonotype is medium-sized. The CDR3 DNA follows: TGCAGTAGCGTAGCGGGACGTAACACCGGGGAGCTGTTTTTT. This translates into CSSVAGRNTGELFF. The chain joins TRBV20-1 to TRBJ2-2; 8 nucleotides line up with TRBD2. The V and J ends lost 8 bases and 2 bases, in that order; junction bases with no gene match: 7. This CDR3 has 14 residues. The germline CDR1 and CDR2 sequences are DFQATT and SNEGSKA (reference sequence).

This clonotype was recorded at least ten times. The chain links TRBV6-2 or TRBV6-3 to TRBJ2-5; 14 bases are shared with TRBD2. The length of the CDR3 is 15 residues. Germline trimming cut 5 bases from V and 5 bases from J; bases unmatched to any gene: 4. Germline V gene lookup returns CDR1 MNHEY and CDR2 SVGEGT. In DNA form, the CDR3 reads TGTGCCAGCAGTCTCGGGACTAGCGGGGGTGAGACCCAGTACTTC. Its translation is CASSLGTSGGETQYF.

In its sample, this clonotype was seen many times. The rearrangement joins TRBV27 to TRBJ2-1; tentatively, D is TRBD1 (5 bases). Germline CDR1 reads MNHEY; CDR2 reads SMNVEV (reference sequence). The CDR3 length is 19 residues. Between the trimmed V and J ends, which lost 2 bases and 2 bases, there was a span of 22 bases. The CDR3 loop reads CASSLIPLMVGRAYNEQFF. CDR3 coding DNA: TGTGCCAGCAGTTTAATACCCCTCATGGTCGGCAGGGCCTACAATGAGCAGTTCTTC.

In its sample, this clonotype was seen many times. V gene TRBV20-1 combines with J gene TRBJ2-7; TRBD1 matches 7 bases. Trimming cost V 5 bases and J 7 bases; bases outside gene matches: 5. The germline V gene encodes CDR1 DFQATT and CDR2 SNEGSKA (reference sequence). The CDR3 sequence is 11 residues long. The CDR3 loop reads CSAETGREQYF. CDR3 nucleotides: TGCAGTGCTGAGACAGGGCGTGAGCAGTACTTC.

This clonotype was detected only a few times. V gene TRBV7-9 combines with J gene TRBJ2-3; D unresolved. The CDR3 is 17 residues long. The germline V gene has CDR1 SEHNR and CDR2 FQNEAQ (reference sequence). The V and J ends lost 5 bases and 2 bases respectively, with 20 bases between them. For the CDR3, the DNA is TGTGCCAGCAGCCACCTCGCTTTAAGCACACACACAGATACGCAGTATTTT. Translating gives CASSHLALSTHTDTQYF.

At least ten counts were recorded for this clonotype. This chain links TRBV6-5 with TRBJ1-3; a weak D match, TRBD1 (6 bases). The CDR3 is 16 amino acids. Between the trimmed V and J ends, which lost 6 bases and 0 bases, there was a span of 15 bases. Germline CDR1 reads MNHEY; CDR2 reads SVGAGI. The DNA for the CDR3 is TGTGCCAGCAGGCTGGACAGCCGTTACTCTGGAAACACCATATATTTT. Its protein product is CASRLDSRYSGNTIYF.

This clonotype appeared a few times. This rearrangement joins TRBV15 to TRBJ2-5; 7 bases are shared with TRBD2. The V gene's germline CDR1 is LNHNV and CDR2 YYDKDF (reference sequence). This CDR3 has 18 amino acids. V shed 0 bases, J shed 1 base, and the junction held 11 bases outside the gene matches. CDR3 protein: CATSRERGTTPIQETQYF. The CDR3 DNA is TGTGCCACCAGCAGAGAGCGGGGGACTACTCCCATCCAAGAGACCCAGTACTTC. Combining the CDR3 with reference TRBV15 and TRBJ2-5 gives the whole variable domain DAMVIQNPRYQVTQFGKPVTLSCSQTLNHNVMYWYQQKSSQAPKLLFHYYDKDFNNEADTPDNFQSRRPNTSFCFLDIRSPGLGDTAMYLCATSRERGTTPIQETQYFGPGTRLLVL.

This clonotype occurred many times. This sequence joins TRBV7-8 and TRBJ1-5; 9 bases fit TRBD1. The CDR3 is 16 amino acids. In germline, CDR1 is SGHVS, CDR2 FQNEAQ. The J segment lost 1 base and the V segment lost 5 bases, leaving 6 bases of the junction unmatched. In DNA form, the CDR3 reads TGTGCCAGCAGCGTAGGGACAGGGAAAAGCAATCAGCCCCAGCATTTT. Translated, it gives CASSVGTGKSNQPQHF.

Many counts were recorded for this clonotype. The chain combines TRBV25-1 with TRBJ1-3; 7 bases match TRBD1. The CDR3 loop spans 16 amino acids. J gave up 0 bases and V 4 bases, and 6 bases lay outside the gene matches. Germline V gene data show CDR1 as MGHDK and CDR2 as SYGVNS. This chain's CDR3 is CASSGPGQSSGNTIYF. CDR3 bases: TGTGCCAGCAGTGGTCCGGGACAGAGCTCTGGAAACACCATATATTTT.

This clonotype was counted at least ten times. The J gene is TRBJ2-5, the V gene TRBV4-1, with 7 bases fitting TRBD2. Germline lookup yields CDR1 MGHRA and CDR2 YSYEKL. V gave up 4 bases and J gave up 4 bases; unmatched junction bases: 3. The CDR3 has 13 residues. Here the CDR3 DNA reads TGCGCCAGCAGCCGACTAGCATTAGAGACCCAGTACTTC. Protein product: CASSRLALETQYF.

This chain connects TRBV5-1 to TRBJ2-7, with no clear D. CDR1 SGHRS and CDR2 YFSETQ come from the germline V gene. CDR3 length: 12 amino acids. V shed 7 bases and J shed 5 bases, with 13 bases lying between them. CDR3 in DNA: TGCGCCAGCGGGGAAACATTCAACGAGCAGTACTTC. Translated, it gives CASGETFNEQYF.

The chain is built from TRBV3-1 and TRBJ2-1; TRBD2 agrees at 9 bases. In germline, CDR1 is LGHDT, CDR2 YNNKEL (reference sequence). V gave up 3 bases and J gave up 5 bases; unmatched junction bases: 11. The CDR3 runs 17 residues. The CDR3 sequence is CASSQSQVTSGDNEQFF. DNA for the CDR3: TGTGCCAGCAGCCAGTCCCAAGTGACTAGCGGAGACAATGAGCAGTTCTTC.

Ten or more counts support this clonotype. The chain couples TRBV28 to TRBJ2-1; no definite D call. The CDR3 contains 15 residues. V gave up 5 bases and J gave up 2 bases, with 13 bases separating them. Germline V gene data show CDR1 as MDHEN and CDR2 as SYDVKM. DNA for the CDR3: TGTGCCAGCAGTCTCCAGTTTAGGCCCTACAATGAGCAGTTCTTC. This codes for CASSLQFRPYNEQFF.